The 8 T cell receptor beta chains reported below all come from one sample, sequenced in a study of cytomegalovirus exposure and HLA in healthy donors. Primers included in the PCR were 60 Vbeta and 13 Jbeta primers. TCRdb's copy holds only in-frame clones and misses some; the assay was immunoSEQ multiplex PCR. The sample contains 95,000 to 150,000 clones, 75% to 85% of which appear only once. The sample taken for sequencing was PBMCs. The receptors derive from a man aged 25-40 years in good health and CMV-seropositive.

The chain couples TRBV5-1 to TRBJ1-1; no firm D call. Per the germline V gene, CDR1 is SGHRS and CDR2 is YFSETQ. The CDR3 sequence is 15 residues long. V shed 0 bases and J shed 1 base, with 10 bases lying between them. As DNA, the CDR3 is TGCGCCAGCAGCTTGGGGTGGAGCTCGAACACTGAAGCTTTCTTT. It is translated as CASSLGWSSNTEAFF.

The chain combines TRBV18 with TRBJ1-1, with 9 bases matching TRBD1. This CDR3 comprises 18 residues. In germline, CDR1 is KGHSH, CDR2 LQKENI. V dropped 6 bases and J dropped 0; count of bases not matched to a gene: 14. DNA for the CDR3: TGTGCCAGCTCCCCAAGTGGGACAGGGATACTACTGAACACTGAAGCTTTCTTT. Its translation is CASSPSGTGILLNTEAFF.

For this clone: The junction shows a germline mismatch at one end, possibly a read error. The rearrangement uses TRBV5-6 and TRBJ1-4; a weak D match, TRBD1 (5 bases). CDR3 length: 14 residues. Looked up from germline, CDR1 is SGHDT and CDR2 is YYEEEE. The CDR3 loop reads CASSLQPGGGAGVF. The CDR3, as DNA: TGTGCCAGCAGCTTGCAGCCAGGTGGAGGGGCTGGGGTTTTT.

For the CDR3, the DNA is TGTGCCAGCAGTTACGGACTAGCGGGGCAAGAGACCCAGTACTTC. Translating it yields CASSYGLAGQETQYF. The V call is TRBV2, the J call TRBJ2-5; 12 bases map to TRBD2. There are 15 residues in the CDR3. Per the germline V gene, CDR1 is SNHLY and CDR2 is FYNNEI. Trimming at V came to 5 bases and at J to 2 bases, leaving 3 bases not matched to a gene.

This clone was observed once. This chain joins TRBV11-3 and TRBJ2-1; perhaps TRBD2 as D (6 bases). CDR3 length: 17 residues. Germline loops: CDR1 SGHNT, CDR2 YENEEA. V shed 0 bases and J shed 0 bases, with 12 bases lying between them. In DNA form, the CDR3 reads TGTGCCAGCAGCTTAGACCCTGCGGGGAGCTCCTACAATGAGCAGTTCTTC. Amino acid sequence: CASSLDPAGSSYNEQFF.

The chain joins TRBV19 to TRBJ1-5; 8 positions agree with TRBD1. The CDR3 loop spans 15 amino acids. The V gene end was trimmed by 5 bases and the J gene end by 1 base; junction bases not matched to a gene: 4. The germline gives CDR1 LNHDA, CDR2 SQIVND (reference sequence). CDR3: CASSPGQGSNQPQHF. The DNA for the CDR3 is TGTGCCAGTAGTCCAGGACAGGGAAGCAATCAGCCCCAGCATTTT.

The chain employs TRBV13 and TRBJ2-7, with D uncertain. Trimming took off 8 bases at V and 0 bases at J, with 11 bases between the two ends. CDR3 length: 13 amino acids. Per the germline V gene, CDR1 is PRHDT and CDR2 is FYEKMQ (reference sequence). The CDR3 region is CASAQQNSYEQYF. CDR3 DNA: TGTGCCAGCGCACAGCAAAACTCCTACGAGCAGTACTTC.

The chain has TRBV5-3 and TRBJ2-5; D uncertain. TRBV5-3 is annotated as an ORF whose role is uncertain. This CDR3 has 8 amino acids. V shed 4 bases and J shed 13 bases, with 5 bases lying between them. The CDR3 loop is CARSRRYF. CDR3 sequence (DNA): TGTGCCAGAAGCCGCAGGTACTTC.